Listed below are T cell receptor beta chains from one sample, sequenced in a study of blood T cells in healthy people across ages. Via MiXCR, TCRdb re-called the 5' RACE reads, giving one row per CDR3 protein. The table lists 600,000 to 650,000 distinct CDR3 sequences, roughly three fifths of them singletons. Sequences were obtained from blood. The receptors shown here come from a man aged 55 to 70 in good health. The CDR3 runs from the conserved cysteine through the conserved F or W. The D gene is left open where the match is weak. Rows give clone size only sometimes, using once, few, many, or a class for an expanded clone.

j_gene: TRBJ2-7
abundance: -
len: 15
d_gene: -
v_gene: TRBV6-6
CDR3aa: CASSYSAGSYYEQYF

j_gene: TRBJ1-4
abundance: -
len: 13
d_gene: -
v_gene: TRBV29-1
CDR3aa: CSAGRSTNEKLFF

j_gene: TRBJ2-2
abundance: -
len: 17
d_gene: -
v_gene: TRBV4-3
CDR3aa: CASSQEGTGDSTGELFF

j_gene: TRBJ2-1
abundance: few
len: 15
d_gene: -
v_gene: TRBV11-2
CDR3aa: CASSLVFASDNEQFF

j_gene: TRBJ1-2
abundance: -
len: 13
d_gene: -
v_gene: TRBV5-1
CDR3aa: CASSPGGDNGYTF

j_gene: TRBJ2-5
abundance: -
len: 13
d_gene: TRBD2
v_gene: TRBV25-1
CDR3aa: CATPGLPQETQYF

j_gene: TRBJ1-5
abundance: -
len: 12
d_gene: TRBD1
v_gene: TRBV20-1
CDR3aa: CSAGGGSQPQHF

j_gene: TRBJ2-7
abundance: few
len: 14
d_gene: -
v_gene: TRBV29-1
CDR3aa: CSVSGYRNTYEQYF

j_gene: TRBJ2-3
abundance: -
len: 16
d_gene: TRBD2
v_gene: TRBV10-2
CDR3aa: CASAPPAGGGTDTQYF

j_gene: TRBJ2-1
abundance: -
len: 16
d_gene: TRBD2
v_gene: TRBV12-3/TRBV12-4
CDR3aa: CASSRTSGGNYNEQFF

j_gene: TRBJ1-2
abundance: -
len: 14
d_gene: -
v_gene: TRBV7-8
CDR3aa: CASRDQGLGYGYTF

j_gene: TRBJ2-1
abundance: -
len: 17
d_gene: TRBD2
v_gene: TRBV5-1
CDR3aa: CASSLRSISGGAHEQFF

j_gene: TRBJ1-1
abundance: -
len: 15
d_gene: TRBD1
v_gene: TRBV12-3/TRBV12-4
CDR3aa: CASSPRTGGSTEAFF

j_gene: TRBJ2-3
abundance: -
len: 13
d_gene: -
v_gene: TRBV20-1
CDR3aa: CSAREGGRNTQYF

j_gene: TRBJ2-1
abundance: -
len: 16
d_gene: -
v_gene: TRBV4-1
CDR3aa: CASSQDQQGSYNEQFF

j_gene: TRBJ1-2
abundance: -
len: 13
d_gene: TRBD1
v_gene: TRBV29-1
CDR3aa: CSVGGQGAYGYTF

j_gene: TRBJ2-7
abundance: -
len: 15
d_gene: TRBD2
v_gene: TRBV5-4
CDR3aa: CASSLWASGGYEQYF

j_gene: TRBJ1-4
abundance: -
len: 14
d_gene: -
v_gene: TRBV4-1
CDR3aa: CASSQVPGNEKLFF

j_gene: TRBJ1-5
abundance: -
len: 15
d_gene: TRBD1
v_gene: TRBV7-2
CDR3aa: CASSLVGTENQPQHF

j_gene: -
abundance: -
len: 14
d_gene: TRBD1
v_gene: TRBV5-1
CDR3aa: CASSTTGEGFEQYF

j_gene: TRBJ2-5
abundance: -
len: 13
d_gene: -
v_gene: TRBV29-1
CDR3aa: CSVDTLGEETQYF

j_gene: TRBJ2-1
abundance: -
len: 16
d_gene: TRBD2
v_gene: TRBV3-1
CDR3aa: CASSQDSGSNYNEQFF

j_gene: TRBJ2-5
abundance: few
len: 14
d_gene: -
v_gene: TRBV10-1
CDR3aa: CASSEGSLQETQYF

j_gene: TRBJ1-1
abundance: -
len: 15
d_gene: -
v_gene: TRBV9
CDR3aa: CASSVDGGARTEAFF

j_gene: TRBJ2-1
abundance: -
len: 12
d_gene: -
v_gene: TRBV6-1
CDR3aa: CASSEIRNEQFF

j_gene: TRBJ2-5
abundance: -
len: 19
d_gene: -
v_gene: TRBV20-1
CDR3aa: CSARGAFGGTPGKGETQYF

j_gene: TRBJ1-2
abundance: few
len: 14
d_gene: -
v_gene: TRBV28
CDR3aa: CASTPGGRHYGYTF

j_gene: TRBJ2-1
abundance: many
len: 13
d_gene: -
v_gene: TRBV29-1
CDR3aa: CSSHVVDSNEQFF

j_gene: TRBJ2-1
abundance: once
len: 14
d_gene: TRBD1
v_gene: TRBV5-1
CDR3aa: CASSTGTGINEQFF

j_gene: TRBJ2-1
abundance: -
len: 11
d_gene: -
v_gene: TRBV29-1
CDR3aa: CKVEGGNEQFF

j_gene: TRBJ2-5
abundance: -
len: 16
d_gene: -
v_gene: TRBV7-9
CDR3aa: CASSLVFATYQETQYF

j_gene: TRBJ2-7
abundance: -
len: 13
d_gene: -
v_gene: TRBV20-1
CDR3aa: CSASAGSGYEQYF

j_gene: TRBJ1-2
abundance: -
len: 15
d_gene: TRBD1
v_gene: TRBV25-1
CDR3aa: CASSETGFGSKGYTF

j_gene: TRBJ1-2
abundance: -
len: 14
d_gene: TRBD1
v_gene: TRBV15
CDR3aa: CATSRSGQGYGYTF

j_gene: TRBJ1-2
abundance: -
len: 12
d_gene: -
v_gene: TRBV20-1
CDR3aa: CSDRTANYGYTF

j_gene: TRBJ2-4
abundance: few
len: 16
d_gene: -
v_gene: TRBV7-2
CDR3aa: CASSLLGPSAQNIQYF

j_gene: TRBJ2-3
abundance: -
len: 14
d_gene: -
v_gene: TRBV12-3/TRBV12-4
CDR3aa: CASSPGITQDTQYF

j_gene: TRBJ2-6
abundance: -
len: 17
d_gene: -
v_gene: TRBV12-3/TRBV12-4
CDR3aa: CASSLRTATSGANVLTF

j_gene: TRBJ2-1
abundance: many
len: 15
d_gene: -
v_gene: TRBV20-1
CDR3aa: CSARDWGRVNYEQFF

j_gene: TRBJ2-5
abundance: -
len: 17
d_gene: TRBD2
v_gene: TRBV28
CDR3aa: CASSLGASSGGYETQYF

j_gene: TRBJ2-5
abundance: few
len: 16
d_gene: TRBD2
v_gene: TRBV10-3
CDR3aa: CAISLTSGTEQETQYF

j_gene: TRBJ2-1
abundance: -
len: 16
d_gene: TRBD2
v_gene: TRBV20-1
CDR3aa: CSARVSSGGSNNEQFF

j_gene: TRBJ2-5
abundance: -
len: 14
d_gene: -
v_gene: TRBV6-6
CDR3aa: CASSDGSSKETQYF

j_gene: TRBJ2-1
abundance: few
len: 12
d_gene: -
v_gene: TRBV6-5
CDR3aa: CASSYLGNEQFF

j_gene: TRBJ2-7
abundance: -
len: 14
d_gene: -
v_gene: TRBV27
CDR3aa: CASSPWTDWYEQYF